What follows are 27 T cell receptor beta chains derived from one specimen sequenced in a study of cytomegalovirus exposure and HLA in healthy donors. The PCR employed 60 Vbeta primers together with 13 Jbeta primers. Profiling relied on immunoSEQ multiplex PCR, and the TCRdb table lists in-frame clones only, not all of them. This table has roughly 130,000 clones, less than 85% appearing once. The sample comprised PBMCs. The receptors come from a male donor in good health and CMV-seronegative.

The chain carries TRBV7-2 and TRBJ2-5; no clear D gene. Germline V gives CDR1 SGHTA, CDR2 FQGNSA. V was trimmed by 1 base and J by 5 bases, leaving 8 bases between them. The CDR3 totals 13 residues. CDR3 sequence reads: CASSLVIGETQYF. DNA of the CDR3: TGTGCCAGCAGCTTAGTCATCGGGGAGACCCAGTACTTC.

The J gene is TRBJ1-2, the V gene TRBV7-2; TRBD1 is a possible D gene (6 bases). CDR1 and CDR2 from the germline V gene are SGHTA and FQGNSA. This CDR3 contains 16 residues. V shed 4 bases and J shed 8 bases, with 23 bases lying between them. This CDR3 reads CASSSLTGRFLTGYTF. The CDR3 region has the DNA TGTGCCAGCAGCTCACTGACAGGACGGTTTCTAACCGGCTACACCTTC. Full variable domain (outside the CDR3, taken from reference TRBV7-2 and TRBJ1-2): GAGVSQSPSNKVTEKGKDVELRCDPISGHTALYWYRQSLGQGLEFLIYFQGNSAPDKSGLPSDRFSAERTGGSVSTLTIQRTQQEDSAVYLCASSSLTGRFLTGYTFGSGTRLTVV.

J is TRBJ1-5 and V is TRBV2; no reliable D call. This CDR3 contains 12 residues. V was trimmed by 3 bases and J by 6 bases, leaving 6 bases between them. Germline V lookup: CDR1 SNHLY, CDR2 FYNNEI. The CDR3 reads CASSDTSQPQHF. CDR3 sequence (DNA): TGTGCCAGCAGTGACACCAGTCAGCCCCAGCATTTT.

The chain uses TRBV6-4 and TRBJ2-1, with D possibly matching TRBD2 (6 bases). The CDR3 extends over 16 amino acids. Per the germline V gene, CDR1 is MRHNA and CDR2 is SNTAGT. V was cut by 2 bases and J by 1 base, with 12 bases left in between. The CDR3: CASSDTAGRSYNEQFF. CDR3 bases: TGTGCCAGCAGTGACACGGCGGGGAGATCCTACAATGAGCAGTTCTTC.

V gene TRBV27 combines with J gene TRBJ2-3; 7 positions agree with TRBD1. In germline, CDR1 is MNHEY, CDR2 SMNVEV (reference sequence). Trimming at V came to 4 bases and at J to 2 bases, leaving 6 bases not matched to a gene. The CDR3 has 15 amino acids. The CDR3 DNA follows: TGTGCCAGCAGTTATCGGGACAGACCCACAGATACGCAGTATTTT. Its protein is CASSYRDRPTDTQYF.

The rearrangement joins TRBV5-1 to TRBJ2-6, with 8 bases identical to TRBD2. V trimming: 0 bases; J trimming: 0 bases; junction bases outside the gene matches: 5. Germline lookup yields CDR1 SGHRS and CDR2 YFSETQ. The CDR3 length is 18 residues. The CDR3 nucleotides read TGCGCCAGCAGCTTGGCCGGGGGGGGCGCCTCTGGGGCCAACGTCCTGACTTTC. It codes for CASSLAGGGASGANVLTF.

The gene calls are TRBV15 and TRBJ1-1, with D perhaps matching TRBD1 (5 bases). Germline lookup yields CDR1 LNHNV and CDR2 YYDKDF (reference sequence). The V end was cut by 2 bases, the J end by 5 bases, with 27 bases between. CDR3 length: 19 amino acids. DNA of the CDR3: TGTGCCACCAGCAGAAGCCGGGCCAGACAACATCCCCAGGGAACTGAAGCTTTCTTT. This gives the protein CATSRSRARQHPQGTEAFF.

The chain couples TRBV7-6 to TRBJ2-1, with TRBD2 identical over 14 bases. Germline V CDR1 and CDR2: SGHVS, FNYEAQ. The V and J ends lost 5 bases and 4 bases, in that order; junction bases with no gene match: 4. The CDR3 covers 16 residues. The CDR3 is CASSGGTSGRYNEQFF. The CDR3 region has the DNA TGTGCCAGCAGCGGGGGGACTAGCGGGAGATACAATGAGCAGTTCTTC.

The chain links TRBV10-3 to TRBJ2-1, with TRBD2 matching over 9 bases. From germline, CDR1 is ENHRY and CDR2 SYGVKD. The CDR3 runs to 17 residues. V trimming: 0 bases; J trimming: 6 bases; junction bases outside the gene matches: 9. CDR3 coding DNA: TGTGCCATCAGTGAGTCGCCCGGGACTAGCCTTGTCAATGAGCAGTTCTTC. Protein: CAISESPGTSLVNEQFF.

On this clone itself: This specimen includes other DNA sequences encoding the same CDR3. The chain uses TRBV6-5 and TRBJ1-1, with 7 bases fitting TRBD1. Germline CDR1 is MNHEY and CDR2 is SVGAGI. The CDR3 length is 13 residues. With 6 bases clipped from V and 6 bases from J, the junction kept 7 bases outside the gene matches. CDR3 residues: CASSPTGLAEAFF. The CDR3 bases are TGTGCCAGCAGCCCGACAGGGCTGGCTGAAGCTTTCTTT.

The chain recombines TRBV10-1 with TRBJ2-7; 7 bases line up with TRBD1. The CDR3 covers 13 residues. Per the germline V gene, CDR1 is WNHNN and CDR2 is SYGVQD (reference sequence). V lost 8 bases, J lost 9 bases, and 13 bases stayed unmatched. The CDR3 nucleotides read TGCGCCAGCCTCGGACAGGTGGGGTTGGGGCAGTACTTC. It specifies CASLGQVGLGQYF.

This clone came up once. J is TRBJ2-7 and V is TRBV6-5; 8 bases are shared with TRBD2. The V gene end was trimmed by 4 bases and the J gene end by 7 bases; junction bases not matched to a gene: 12. This CDR3 comprises 15 residues. CDR1 MNHEY and CDR2 SVGAGI come from the germline V gene. The CDR3 DNA reads TGTGCCAGCAGTTTCCCAGCGGGAGCTACCGGAGAGCAGTACTTC. Translated, it gives CASSFPAGATGEQYF.

In nucleotides, the CDR3 is TGTGCCAGCAGTATCGGGACAGGGGCATCCCAGCCCCAGCATTTT. Translating it yields CASSIGTGASQPQHF. V gene TRBV27 combines with J gene TRBJ1-5; 10 bases match TRBD1. This CDR3 spans 15 amino acids. Looked up from germline, CDR1 is MNHEY and CDR2 is SMNVEV (reference sequence). J lost 7 bases, V lost 5 bases, and 8 bases had no gene match.

This chain links TRBV25-1 with TRBJ1-6; possible D gene TRBD1, 6 bases. The V end lost 1 base, the J end lost 5 bases, and 9 bases lay between the germline ends. This CDR3 contains 15 residues. Germline V gene data show CDR1 as MGHDK and CDR2 as SYGVNS. The CDR3 DNA follows: TGTGCCAGCAGTGAATTCAGGGGAGATAATTCACCCCTCCACTTT. Protein sequence: CASSEFRGDNSPLHF.

V is TRBV18 and J is TRBJ2-2, with D possibly matching TRBD1 (6 bases). V was trimmed by 5 bases and J by 6 bases, leaving 16 bases between them. Germline values: CDR1 KGHSH, CDR2 LQKENI. The CDR3 totals 15 residues. CDR3 in amino acids: CASSTLQGSSGELFF. The DNA of the CDR3 is TGTGCCAGCTCAACCCTACAGGGTTCCTCCGGGGAGCTGTTTTTT.

This chain uses TRBV5-4 with TRBJ1-1, with a weak D call TRBD1 (6 bases). This CDR3 spans 13 amino acids. Germline loops: CDR1 SGHNT, CDR2 YYREEE (reference sequence). V was trimmed by 4 bases and J by 5 bases, leaving 12 bases between them. DNA of the CDR3: TGTGCCAGCAGCACACCACAGGGTACTGAAGCTTTCTTT. This sequence encodes CASSTPQGTEAFF.

V and J are TRBV7-8 and TRBJ2-3, with no clear D. The CDR3 is 15 residues long. Germline values: CDR1 SGHVS, CDR2 FQNEAQ. Trimming removed 0 bases at V and 0 bases at J, with 7 bases between. This CDR3 reads CASSLATRSTDTQYF. For the CDR3, the DNA is TGTGCCAGCAGCTTAGCGACACGGAGCACAGATACGCAGTATTTT.

J is TRBJ1-6 and V is TRBV5-4; D gene unclear. Trimming removed 3 bases at V and 8 bases at J, with 12 bases between. This CDR3 spans 14 amino acids. In germline, CDR1 is SGHNT, CDR2 YYREEE (reference sequence). The CDR3 nucleotides are TGTGCCAGCAGCTCGATGTTCGGGGATTCACCCCTCCACTTT. Its translation: CASSSMFGDSPLHF.

The genes are TRBV2 and TRBJ2-7; D possibly matches TRBD1 or TRBD2 (7 bases each). The CDR3 length is 12 residues. Deletions cut 10 bases from V and 4 bases from J, with 14 bases between. In germline, CDR1 is SNHLY, CDR2 FYNNEI. The CDR3 DNA reads TGTGCCACCAGGGGGGGGGCATACGAGCAGTACTTC. It encodes CATRGGAYEQYF. Supplemented by reference TRBV2 and TRBJ2-7, the full variable domain reads EPEVTQTPSHQVTQMGQEVILRCVPISNHLYFYWYRQILGQKVEFLVSFYNNEISEKSEIFDDQFSVERPDGSNFTLKIRSTKLEDSAMYFCATRGGAYEQYFGPGTRLTVT.

This clone appeared once. The chain employs TRBV18 and TRBJ2-2; D is perhaps TRBD1 (6 bases). CDR1 and CDR2 from the germline V gene are KGHSH and LQKENI. The ends were cut back, 6 bases at V and 2 bases at J, with 13 bases in the middle. This CDR3 contains 15 residues. As DNA, the CDR3 is TGTGCCAGCTCCGCAAACAGGGCTAACACCGGGGAGCTGTTTTTT. This translates into CASSANRANTGELFF.

The chain recombines TRBV5-1 with TRBJ2-3, with 9 bases identical to TRBD2. This CDR3 is built from 16 residues. V lost 2 bases to trimming and J lost 3 bases; unmatched junction nucleotides: 7. Germline-derived CDR1 and CDR2 are SGHRS and YFSETQ. The CDR3 loop is CASSLPSGGTTDTQYF. As DNA, the CDR3 is TGCGCCAGCAGCTTACCCAGCGGGGGGACGACAGATACGCAGTATTTT.

The V gene is TRBV7-9, the J gene TRBJ2-7; D is perhaps TRBD1 (7 bases). This CDR3 is 14 amino acids long. Trimming shortened V by 3 bases and J by 5 bases, and 14 bases separated the two germline ends. The germline gives CDR1 SEHNR, CDR2 FQNEAQ (reference sequence). The CDR3 DNA is TGTGCCAGCAGCTTTGAGACAGGGAGGAACGAGCAGTACTTC. Translating it yields CASSFETGRNEQYF.

As concerns this clone: The junction departs from germline at one end; a sequencing error may be responsible. CDR3 amino acids: CANTTGAGSSYEQHF. The CDR3, as DNA: TGTGCCAACACGACAGGAGCAGGGAGCTCCTACGAGCAGCACTTC. The chain employs TRBV6-1 and TRBJ2-7; D perhaps matches TRBD1 (6 bases). CDR3 size: 15 residues. CDR1 and CDR2 from the germline V gene are MNHNS and SASEGT.

CDR3 nucleotide sequence: TGTGCCAGCGCATCCGAAGGGGGCGATCGCGATACGCAGTATTTT. Translating it yields CASASEGGDRDTQYF. The chain is built from TRBV25-1 and TRBJ2-3, with 7 positions matching TRBD1. V was clipped by 8 bases and J by 6 bases; unmatched bases: 14. The CDR3 runs 15 residues. Germline CDR1 MGHDK, CDR2 SYGVNS.

As concerns this clone: The junction does not match germline at one end; this may be a read error. The chain couples TRBV2 to TRBJ2-4; D gene unclear. Per the germline V gene, CDR1 is SNHLY and CDR2 is FYNNEI. This CDR3 is built from 13 residues. The DNA for the CDR3 is TGTGCCAGCAGTGTAGAGTGGAAAAACAGTCAGTACTTC. Its protein is CASSVEWKNSQYF.

The rearrangement joins TRBV7-8 to TRBJ2-5, with 7 bases matching TRBD2. J lost 2 bases, V lost 6 bases, and 3 bases had no gene match. This CDR3 has 13 amino acids. Germline-derived CDR1 and CDR2 are SGHVS and FQNEAQ. This CDR3 is CASRWTSQETQYF. In DNA form, the CDR3 reads TGTGCCAGCAGATGGACTAGTCAAGAGACCCAGTACTTC.

The chain combines TRBV11-3 with TRBJ2-6; maybe TRBD2 (6 bases). This CDR3 contains 15 residues. Trimming cost V 3 bases and J 0 bases, with 6 bases left between them. Germline V gene sequence: CDR1 SGHNT, CDR2 YENEEA. Written as DNA, the CDR3 is TGTGCCAGCAGCTTGGGGGGCTCTGGGGCCAACGTCCTGACTTTC. Residues: CASSLGGSGANVLTF.